What follows is one T cell receptor beta chain and its context. Antigen: not known. Under the authors' procedure: Owing to the provision of junction-only sequences devoid of quality scores by immunoSEQ, filtering differed. TCRdb's table, derived via immunoSEQ multiplex PCR, lists solely in-frame clones and lacks some. V, J and clone size were drawn from that table, and D and trimming were deduced from the DNA. The sample consists of about 2 million clones, 85% to 95% of them appearing once. The data belong to a study of shared clonotypes between healthy human individuals. Whole-study results and caveats: Compared with clonotypes that all four donors shared, non-shared clonotypes had lower generation probabilities.

Trimming took off 3 bases at V and 0 bases at J, with 11 bases between the two ends. The CDR3 loop spans 15 amino acids. Germline V lookup: CDR1 WSHSY, CDR2 SAAADI. The sequence was obtained from a man younger than 30 in good health. This chain connects TRBV10-2 to TRBJ1-2; tentatively, D is TRBD1 (6 bases). The sequenced material came from naive CD4+ T cells sorted from blood. Described subset: CD45RA+ positively selected. As DNA, the CDR3 is TGCGCCAGCAGTGATTGGACAGCTTCTAACTATGGCTACACCTTC. Encoded protein: CASSDWTASNYGYTF.